The 24 T cell receptor beta chains listed next were all sequenced from one sample in a study of CD8+ T cells in alopecia areata. The authors sorted pooled cutaneous lymph node cells using CD4, CD8alpha, NKG2D, NKG2ACE and other markers. It was cDNA, reverse transcribed from extracted RNA, that served as the sequencing template. Here immunoSEQ multiplex PCR was the method, and the copy in TCRdb shows in-frame clones only, minus some. The table lists some 6,500 clones, with no singletons. The sequencing sample was made of CD8+ T cells sorted from a lymph node. The origin of the receptors is a C3H/HeJ mouse with alopecia areata. Strain MHC haplotype: H2-k.

This clone occurred many times. Any gene name here is a mouse gene name. Read coverage stops 4 residues before the CDR3 terminus; the germline J gene supplies the remainder. The rearrangement links TRBV31 to TRBJ2-7; no firm D call. Germline lookup yields CDR1 GKSSPN and CDR2 SITVG. The CDR3 has 11 amino acids. Partial CDR3 DNA: TGTGCCTGGAGTCAGGGTTAT. This codes for CAWSQGY. The entire CDR3 reads CAWSQGYEQYF. Full variable domain (remainder filled in from reference TRBV31 and TRBJ2-7): AQTIHQWPVAEIKAVGSPLSLGCTIKGKSSPNLYWYWQATGGTLQQLFYSITVGQVESVVQLNLSASRPKDDQFILSTEKLLLSHSGFYLCAWSQGYEQYFGPGTRLTVL.

There are many counts of this clone. Gene names are the mouse ones. The read terminates 4 residues before the CDR3 end, so the remaining end is supplied by the germline J gene. The V call is TRBV13-1, the J call TRBJ1-1; the match to TRBD1 covers 8 bases. In germline, CDR1 is NSHNY, CDR2 SYGAGN. Trimming cost V 0 bases and J 0 bases; bases outside gene matches: 1. The CDR3 has 15 residues. The CDR3 loop reads CASSDGGQANTEVFF. CDR3 bases read: TGTGCCAGCAGTGATGGGGGACAGGCAAACACA.

With respect to this clone: Gene names refer to mouse genes. The read finishes 4 residues shy of the CDR3 end, and the germline J gene is used to complete it. The rearrangement joins TRBV12-2 to TRBJ2-1, with 10 bases lining up with TRBD2. There are 15 residues in the CDR3. Losses at the gene ends were 3 bases for V and 4 bases for J; bases not matched to a gene: 5. The germline CDR1 and CDR2 sequences are SGHLS and HYDKME. Partial CDR3 DNA: TGTGCCAGCTCTTACGGACTGGGGGCTTATGCT. Translated, it gives CASSYGLGAYA. In full, the CDR3 is CASSYGLGAYAEQFF.

Turning to this clone: All gene names here are mouse names. Coverage ceases 4 residues before the CDR3 finishes, and the germline J gene fills in the end. The chain links TRBV19 to TRBJ2-5; D ambiguous. CDR1 FNHDT and CDR2 SITEND come from the germline V gene (reference sequence). The CDR3 runs 13 residues. V was clipped by 2 bases and J by 1 base, with 5 bases between them. CDR3 in amino acids: CASSMRDQDTQYF. Incomplete CDR3 DNA: TGTGCCAGCAGTATGAGGGACCAAGAC.

This clone has at least ten counts. Germline and genes: mouse. Coverage ceases 3 residues before the CDR3 finishes, and the germline J gene fills in the end. This sequence joins TRBV13-2 and TRBJ1-6; D is perhaps TRBD1 (6 bases). Being an ORF, TRBJ1-6 has a function that is uncertain. Germline CDR1 is NNHNN and CDR2 is SYGAGS (reference sequence). This CDR3 has 15 residues. V lost 0 bases and J lost 2, with 6 bases in between. The CDR3 reads CASGDAGAYNSPLYF. Incomplete CDR3 DNA: TGTGCCAGCGGTGATGCAGGGGCCTATAATTCGCCC.

With respect to this clone: Mouse germline and gene names are used. The read finishes 3 residues shy of the CDR3 end, and the germline J gene is used to complete it. The chain joins TRBV13-3 to TRBJ1-6; a possible D gene is TRBD1 (5 bases). TRBJ1-6 carries the ORF label, with uncertain function. V dropped 4 bases and J dropped 2 bases, with 10 bases sitting between them. Germline assignment: CDR1 NNHDY and CDR2 SYVADS. The CDR3 length is 15 residues. Partial CDR3 DNA: TGTGCCAGCAGTTCAGGGAAGGCCTATAATTCGCCC. This translates into CASSSGKAYNSP. The complete CDR3 sequence is CASSSGKAYNSPLYF.

This clone is labeled as medium-sized (0.01 to 0.1%). The listed genes are named as in mouse. The read ends 3 residues early relative to the CDR3; the germline J gene fills the gap. V is TRBV31 and J is TRBJ1-6; TRBD1 aligns across 10 bases. TRBJ1-6 counts as an open reading frame of uncertain function. Germline trimming cut 1 base from V and 6 bases from J; bases unmatched to any gene: 0. CDR1 and CDR2 (germline): GKSSPN, SITVG. CDR3 size: 14 residues. The sequenced CDR3 bases are TGTGCCTGGAGTCGGGACAGGGGTAATTCGCCC. Its protein is CAWSRDRGNSP. The whole CDR3 sequence reads CAWSRDRGNSPLYF.

In its sample, this clone was seen many times. Mouse names are used for the genes. The read ends 4 residues before the CDR3 terminus; that terminus is restored from the germline J gene. The chain uses TRBV1 and TRBJ2-7; maybe TRBD2 (7 bases). The germline V and J ends were trimmed by 0 bases and 0 bases, with 12 bases remaining between them. CDR3 length: 16 amino acids. CDR1 and CDR2 (germline): NSQYPW, LRSPGD (reference sequence). This chain's CDR3 is CTCSADLGAGSYEQYF. CDR3 DNA, as far as it was read: TGCACCTGCAGTGCAGATCTGGGGGCGGGCTCCTAT.

This clone has a count of ten or more. Each gene name is a mouse one. The observed sequence ends 4 residues before the CDR3 terminus, with the missing tail filled in from the germline J gene. The gene calls are TRBV13-1 and TRBJ2-1, with TRBD2 identical over 8 bases. V lost 2 bases, J lost 0 bases, and 4 bases stayed unmatched. CDR3 length: 16 residues. In germline, CDR1 is NSHNY, CDR2 SYGAGN. The CDR3 DNA, read in part, is TGTGCCAGCAGTGAAGTGACTGGGGCTAACTATGCT. Its translation: CASSEVTGANYA. The full CDR3 sequence reads CASSEVTGANYAEQFF.

This clone came up a few times. Genes and germline are mouse. The read halts 4 residues ahead of the CDR3 end, with the missing end drawn from the germline J gene. The chain combines TRBV1 with TRBJ2-1, with 7 bases aligning to TRBD1. Germline values: CDR1 NSQYPW, CDR2 LRSPGD (reference sequence). The CDR3 consists of 14 residues. The sequenced CDR3 bases are TGCACCTGCAGTGCAGCCCAGGGGGAGGCT. As protein: CTCSAAQGEA. The whole CDR3 sequence is CTCSAAQGEAEQFF.

This clone was counted ten times or more. Genes and germline are mouse. The CDR3 end lies 4 residues beyond the end of the read and is filled in from the germline J gene. The chain employs TRBV1 and TRBJ2-7; 9 nucleotides agree with TRBD2. V was clipped by 1 base and J by 0 bases; unmatched bases: 4. Germline CDR1 NSQYPW, CDR2 LRSPGD (reference sequence). This CDR3 is 16 amino acids long. The CDR3 region is CTCSAAPGGVSYEQYF. CDR3 DNA (partial): TGCACCTGCAGTGCAGCGCCTGGGGGGGTCTCCTAT.

In regard to this clone: Gene names and germline refer to mouse. The CDR3 end lies 3 residues beyond the end of the read and is filled in from the germline J gene. This sequence joins TRBV13-2 and TRBJ1-6, with 11 nucleotides matching TRBD1. TRBJ1-6 is marked as an open reading frame, function uncertain. With V trimmed by 2 bases and J by 0 bases, 1 base remained unmatched. The CDR3 is 17 amino acids. Germline CDR1 and CDR2: NNHNN and SYGAGS (reference sequence). The covered CDR3 bases are TGTGCCAGCGGTGAGGACAGGGGGCTTTCCTATAATTCGCCC. This encodes CASGEDRGLSYNSP. The whole CDR3 protein is CASGEDRGLSYNSPLYF.

This clone was detected a few times. Gene names refer to mouse genes. The CDR3 here is CASGDRGGHYEQYF. CDR3 DNA (partial): TGTGCCAGCGGTGATCGGGGGGGGCACTAT. The V gene is TRBV13-2, the J gene TRBJ2-7, with 8 bases aligning to TRBD2. With the read ending 4 residues before the CDR3 end, the germline J gene is used to fill in that end. Germline CDR1 reads NNHNN; CDR2 reads SYGAGS (reference sequence). The CDR3 has 14 amino acids. V gave up 1 base and J gave up 3 bases; unmatched junction bases: 3.

This clone was detected many times. Here the gene names and germline are mouse. Sequencing ends 4 residues short of the CDR3 end; the germline J gene provides the rest. This chain uses TRBV1 with TRBJ2-1; 10 nucleotides agree with TRBD2. J lost 6 bases, V lost 1 base, and 0 bases had no gene match. Germline lookup yields CDR1 NSQYPW and CDR2 LRSPGD (reference sequence). The CDR3 has 14 amino acids. The CDR3 bases that were read are TGCACCTGCAGTGCAGGGACTGGGGGTGCT. It yields the protein CTCSAGTGGA. The entire CDR3 reads CTCSAGTGGAEQFF.

The table lists this clone with many counts. Genes here carry mouse names. The read terminates 4 residues ahead of where the CDR3 ends, so the germline J gene completes it. The chain is built from TRBV1 and TRBJ2-2; maybe TRBD1 (6 bases). The CDR3 has 16 amino acids. Trimming shortened V by 1 base and J by 3 bases, and 12 bases separated the two germline ends. Germline V gene data show CDR1 as NSQYPW and CDR2 as LRSPGD (reference sequence). The CDR3 loop reads CTCSAAQGRDTGQLYF. CDR3 DNA, as far as it was read: TGCACCTGCAGTGCAGCTCAGGGGAGGGACACCGGG.

This clone was recorded many times. Gene names are the mouse ones. The sequenced fragment ends 3 residues before the CDR3 boundary, so the rest is inferred from the germline J gene. This rearrangement joins TRBV1 to TRBJ1-6, with 10 positions matching TRBD1. TRBJ1-6 is an ORF for which the function is uncertain. CDR3 length equals 15 residues. Germline trimming cut 4 bases from V and 3 bases from J; bases unmatched to any gene: 0. Germline CDR1 is NSQYPW and CDR2 is LRSPGD (reference sequence). The CDR3 reads CTCSGTGGYNSPLYF. The CDR3 bases that were read are TGCACCTGCAGTGGGACAGGGGGCTATAATTCGCCC.

By proportion, this clone is medium-sized (0.01 to 0.1%). Gene names refer to mouse genes. CDR3: CASSQRDWGYEQYF. The DNA read from the CDR3 is TGTGCCAGCAGCCAACGGGACTGGGGGTAT. V and J are TRBV5 and TRBJ2-7, with 11 bases that match TRBD2. The read finishes 4 residues shy of the CDR3 end, and the germline J gene is used to complete it. The CDR3 has 14 residues. Germline V CDR1 and CDR2: LGHNA, YNLKQL (reference sequence).

As for this clone: Each gene name is a mouse one. The CDR3 goes on 4 residues after the read ends, and that part is filled in from the germline J gene. The chain recombines TRBV31 with TRBJ2-4; TRBD2 aligns across 8 bases. The CDR3 has 14 residues. CDR1 GKSSPN and CDR2 SITVG come from the germline V gene. CDR3 amino acids: CAWSLGGGGNTLYF. Partial CDR3 DNA: TGTGCCTGGAGTCTAGGGGGGGGCGGGAAC.

This clone appeared many times. Mouse germline and gene names are used. The CDR3 end lies 4 residues beyond the end of the read and is filled in from the germline J gene. The chain employs TRBV13-1 and TRBJ1-1, with 10 bases lining up with TRBD1. Germline loops: CDR1 NSHNY, CDR2 SYGAGN. Trimming took 0 bases from V and 0 from J; bases not matched to a gene: 2. This CDR3 contains 16 residues. CDR3 region: CASSDGDRGPNTEVFF. The sequenced part of the CDR3 DNA is TGTGCCAGCAGTGATGGCGACAGGGGGCCAAACACA.

Many counts were recorded for this clone. Gene names refer to mouse genes. The read finishes 4 residues shy of the CDR3 end, and the germline J gene is used to complete it. The chain is built from TRBV5 and TRBJ2-1; possible D gene TRBD2, 7 bases. The V and J ends lost 4 bases and 5 bases respectively, with 15 bases between them. The CDR3 extends over 15 amino acids. Germline values: CDR1 LGHNA, CDR2 YNLKQL (reference sequence). This chain's CDR3 is CASSLGGARDAEQFF. The CDR3 bases that were read are TGTGCCAGCAGCCTGGGGGGCGCGAGGGATGCT.

Relative to its sample, this clone is large (0.1 to 1%). Gene labels here are mouse ones. The chain's CDR3 is CASGEPGQGDSDYTF. CDR3 bases read: TGTGCCAGCGGTGAGCCGGGACAGGGAGACTCC. The rearrangement joins TRBV13-2 to TRBJ1-2; 9 bases line up with TRBD1. The read terminates 4 residues before the CDR3 end, so the remaining end is supplied by the germline J gene. Looked up from germline, CDR1 is NNHNN and CDR2 is SYGAGS (reference sequence). This CDR3 comprises 15 residues. V was clipped by 2 bases and J by 3 bases; unmatched bases: 5.

There are many counts of this clone. These gene names are mouse names. The read finishes 4 residues shy of the CDR3 end, and the germline J gene is used to complete it. The chain couples TRBV14 to TRBJ2-1; 11 bases are a match to TRBD1. V gave up 4 bases and J gave up 3 bases; unmatched junction bases: 0. The germline V gene has CDR1 SGHDT and CDR2 FRDEAV. CDR3 size: 14 residues. CDR3 amino acids: CASSGTGGYAEQFF. CDR3 bases read: TGTGCCAGCAGTGGGACAGGGGGCTATGCT.

Only a few counts were recorded for this clone. Genes here carry mouse names. The read ends 4 residues before the CDR3 terminus; that terminus is restored from the germline J gene. This chain connects TRBV13-1 to TRBJ2-1; 8 nucleotides line up with TRBD2. V dropped 0 bases and J dropped 3; count of bases not matched to a gene: 8. CDR1 is NSHNY and CDR2 is SYGAGN in the germline V gene. CDR3 length: 17 residues. CDR3 bases read: TGTGCCAGCAGTGATGGGGTCTGGGGGGCCTCCTATGCT. This codes for CASSDGVWGASYA. The CDR3 in full is CASSDGVWGASYAEQFF.

This clone has only a few counts. Genes here carry mouse names. The read gets to within 4 residues of the CDR3 end, and the germline J gene fills in the rest. This chain connects TRBV19 to TRBJ1-1, with D unresolved. The germline V gene encodes CDR1 FNHDT and CDR2 SITEND (reference sequence). V was clipped by 6 bases and J by 4 bases, with 7 bases between them. The CDR3 consists of 11 residues. The CDR3 bases that were read are TGTGCCAGCACCACATCCACA. Amino acid sequence: CASTTST. The CDR3 reads in full as CASTTSTEVFF. Full variable domain (missing parts from reference TRBV19 and TRBJ1-1): GGIITQTPKFLIGQEGQKLTLKCQQNFNHDTMYWYRQDSGKGLRLIYYSITENDLQKGDLSEGYDASREKKSSFSLTVTSAQKNEMAVFLCASTTSTEVFFGKGTRLTVV.